This T cell receptor (beta chain) comes out of a study of blood T cell repertoires in COVID-19. Background on the study: From the United States, Italy and Spain came samples of acute and convalescent COVID-19. The analysed material was cDNA or gDNA that came from T cells, B-cell-depleted T cells, or PBMCs.

This table comes from immunoSEQ multiplex PCR, and its TCRdb copy is limited to in-frame clones, with some not included. The table lists around 71,000 clones, about 76% of them singletons, with around 28% in the top ten. CDR1 is SGHTA, CDR2 FQGNSA, per germline. V dropped 1 base and J dropped 6; count of bases not matched to a gene: 5. The CDR3 is 16 residues long. The chain couples TRBV7-2 to TRBJ2-2, with TRBD2 matching 10 bases. This TCR was sampled from a woman aged 80 or older with active or convalescent COVID-19. The sequencing input was peripheral blood. The CDR3: CASSLGPTSGAGELFF. The CDR3 coding sequence is TGTGCCAGCAGCTTAGGTCCCACTAGCGGGGCCGGGGAGCTGTTTTTT.